A selection of T cell receptor beta chains follows, all from one sample in a study of T cells expressing NK-cell markers. TCRdb reprocessed the 5' RACE reads, keeping one entry per CDR3 protein, no DNA. The sample has some 390,000 distinct CDR3 sequences; the top ten hold about 10%. Material for sequencing was blood T cells: a sorted CD56 or NKG2C T cell subset, CD4+ or CD8+ T cells, or bulk PBMC T cells (not recorded which). The receptors stem from a woman in her forties or fifties in good health. Each CDR3 is given with its conserved first and last residue.

>TRBJ2-3|TRBV20-1
CSARASGRSPDTQYF
>TRBJ2-2|TRBV30
CASKWGQMNTGELFF
>TRBJ1-5|TRBV27
CASSLFEGQPQHF
>TRBJ2-1|TRBV11-2
CASSSGFGGVGDEQFF
>TRBJ1-1|TRBV4-1
CASSQAWGQTFTEAFF
>TRBJ1-3|TRBV9
CASSVGQGVAGNTIYF
>TRBJ2-7|TRBV15
CATTRDGGANEQYF
>TRBJ2-2|TRBV5-1
CASSTVRENTGELFF
>TRBJ2-5|TRBV6-1
CASNGASGSRETQYF
>TRBJ2-1|TRBV24-1
CATSEQGYNEQFF
>TRBJ2-1|TRBV6-5
CASSYSIASGRLNEQFF
>TRBJ2-1|TRBV24-1
CATSAGSWARNEQFF
>TRBJ2-7|TRBV18
CASSSRQGYLYEQYF
>TRBJ2-1|TRBV6-6
CASSWGQGHLLPWFF
>TRBJ1-1|TRBV19
CASRTGGFNTEAFF
>TRBJ2-5|TRBV12-3/TRBV12-4
CASSFDLQDQETQYF
>TRBJ2-5|TRBV20-1
CSAPGTDKETQYF
>TRBJ1-2|TRBV5-5
CASSSSRDPSYGYTF
>TRBJ1-6|TRBV12-3/TRBV12-4
CASSLWESGSPLHF
>TRBJ2-2|TRBV7-6
CASRGLEGRELFF
>TRBJ1-1|TRBV6-5
CASSLGGSRTEAFF
>TRBJ1-3|TRBV5-5
CASSLSSGNTIYF
>TRBJ2-3|TRBV5-1
CASSPPSGRDSDTQYF
>TRBJ1-6|TRBV12-3/TRBV12-4
CASSRGGTANSPLHF
>TRBJ2-2|TRBV20-1
CSASLSIRSGELFF
>TRBJ2-3|TRBV4-1
CASSLEDTDTQYF
>TRBJ1-2|TRBV30
CAWTGTGGVGYTF
>TRBJ2-2|TRBV12-3/TRBV12-4
CASSLRWELFF
>TRBJ2-2|TRBV20-1
CSAIIQGAGELFF
>TRBJ2-5|TRBV3-1
CASRFRGTLGETQYF
>TRBJ2-7|TRBV5-1
CASSLLGLAGHPYSYEQYF
>TRBJ1-5|TRBV11-2
CASSLSGQGYQPQHF